This note documents a single T cell receptor beta chain sequence. The sample originates from a study of shared clonotypes between healthy human individuals. The study drew all its donors from Caucasian adults living in Nashville, Tennessee. In the study's own analysis: ImmunoSEQ yielded junction-only sequences lacking quality scores, so filtering differed. TCRdb's table, derived via immunoSEQ multiplex PCR, lists solely in-frame clones and lacks some. V and J calls and clone size are as listed in that table; D and trimming were resolved from the DNA. The data contain about 96,000 clones, around 68% of them singletons. The sequence was collected from a man aged 25-45 years in good health. Sequencing used memory CD8+ T cells sorted from blood. Subset meaning: CD45RO+ cells pooled with CCR7-negative TemRA cells.

This chain's CDR3 is CASSLEGVGFYEQYF. CDR3 nucleotide sequence: TGTGCCAGCAGCTTAGAAGGGGTAGGTTTCTACGAGCAGTACTTC. V and J are TRBV7-2 and TRBJ2-7; tentatively, D is TRBD1 (5 bases). This CDR3 is 15 amino acids long. The V gene lost 1 base and the J gene lost 3 bases, with 13 bases spanning the gap. Per the germline V gene, CDR1 is SGHTA and CDR2 is FQGNSA.